A single sample gave rise to the 11 T cell receptor beta chains below, sequenced in a study of spatial heterogeneity in lung cancer. Notes on the study in general: Counts that tracked tumor mutation counts were those of expanded intratumoral alpha and beta TCRs.

Time point in this sample: sample taken at primary tumor resection. No cognate antigen is known for these TCRs. TCRdb processed the 5' RACE reads anew with MiXCR; each CDR3 protein has one entry. The sample lists around 4,400 distinct CDR3 sequences, less than 8.5% occurring once. The sample in question was lung tumor tissue, obtained at surgery. Receptors originate from a male donor with early-stage non-small cell lung cancer.

This clonotype has ten or more counts. The chain has TRBV29-1 and TRBJ1-4; D perhaps matches TRBD1 (5 bases). Germline V gene data show CDR1 as SQVTM and CDR2 as ANQGSEA. Trimming removed 4 bases from V and 9 bases from J, with 9 bases in between. The length of the CDR3 is 11 residues. CDR3 sequence: CSVGQNKKLFF. In DNA, the CDR3 is TGCAGCGTTGGACAGAATAAAAAACTGTTTTTT.

In this sample, this clonotype is medium-sized. This sequence joins TRBV27 and TRBJ2-7; 9 nucleotides align to TRBD1. V lost 8 bases to trimming and J lost 1 base; unmatched junction nucleotides: 15. The CDR3 is 17 amino acids. Germline CDR1 reads MNHEY; CDR2 reads SMNVEV (reference sequence). This CDR3 is CASSRGQGWFESYEQYF. The CDR3 DNA follows: TGTGCCAGCTCGAGGGGACAGGGATGGTTCGAGTCCTACGAGCAGTACTTC.

By proportion, this clonotype is medium-sized. CDR3 sequence reads: CASSDPGQPQHF. The CDR3 DNA reads as TGTGCCAGCAGTGACCCTGGTCAGCCCCAGCATTTT. The chain carries TRBV6-2 or TRBV6-3 and TRBJ1-5; D is undetermined. Germline CDR1 reads MNHEY; CDR2 reads SVGEGT. The germline V and J ends were trimmed by 5 bases and 6 bases, with 8 bases remaining between them. This CDR3 comprises 12 residues.

By sample fraction, this clonotype is medium-sized (0.01 to 0.1%). The V and J genes are TRBV4-3 and TRBJ1-2, with TRBD1 matching over 8 bases. CDR3 length: 15 amino acids. V trimming: 0 bases; J trimming: 7 bases; junction bases outside the gene matches: 7. CDR1 is LGHNA and CDR2 is YSLEER in the germline V gene. CDR3 sequence: CASSQDRMDRAGYTF. CDR3 bases: TGCGCCAGCAGCCAAGATCGCATGGACAGGGCTGGCTACACCTTC.

By sample share, this clonotype is medium-sized. The J gene is TRBJ1-6, the V gene TRBV6-2 or TRBV6-3, with TRBD1 matching over 7 bases. This CDR3 has 15 residues. CDR1 is MNHEY, CDR2 SVGEGT, per germline. The V segment lost 6 bases and the J segment 9 bases; nucleotides outside the gene matches: 11. Here the CDR3 reads CASRDHRGDGSPLHF. CDR3 nucleotide sequence: TGTGCCAGCAGGGACCACAGGGGCGACGGTTCACCCCTCCACTTT.

This clonotype occurred many times. The J gene is TRBJ2-2, the V gene TRBV7-3; D perhaps matches TRBD2 (6 bases). Germline CDR1 and CDR2: SGHTA and FQGTGA. Trimming cost V 5 bases and J 3 bases, with 16 bases left between them. CDR3 length: 16 residues. Written as DNA, the CDR3 is TGTGCCAGCAGCCCAGCGGGTGACAGCCACACCGGGGAGCTGTTTTTT. This codes for CASSPAGDSHTGELFF.

By share, this clonotype ranks as medium-sized. The chain links TRBV7-2 to TRBJ2-7; the D gene could be TRBD1 or TRBD2 (5 bases each). V was trimmed by 2 bases and J by 2 bases, leaving 7 bases between them. There are 13 residues in the CDR3. Germline V gives CDR1 SGHTA, CDR2 FQGNSA. The CDR3 region has the DNA TGTGCCAGCAGCTTAACGGGGCCCTACGAGCAGTACTTC. Its translation: CASSLTGPYEQYF.

This clonotype occurred a few times. The rearrangement joins TRBV6-5 to TRBJ1-1, with D possibly matching TRBD1 (5 bases). Germline V CDR1 and CDR2: MNHEY, SVGAGI. The CDR3 is 14 amino acids. V lost 1 base to trimming and J lost 2 bases, with 8 bases between them. As DNA, the CDR3 is TGTGCCAGCAGTTACTGGGGGGAAAACACTGAAGCTTTCTTT. Translating it yields CASSYWGENTEAFF.

Relative to its sample, this clonotype is medium-sized. The chain employs TRBV3-1 and TRBJ1-2, with a possible D match to TRBD1 (5 bases). This CDR3 is built from 15 residues. Germline CDR1 LGHDT, CDR2 YNNKEL (reference sequence). The germline V and J ends were trimmed by 2 bases and 9 bases, with 19 bases remaining between them. CDR3 loop: CASSQTLGAGRSYTF. The CDR3 nucleotides are TGTGCCAGCAGCCAAACCCTCGGGGCAGGAAGGAGCTACACCTTC.

The J gene is TRBJ2-1, the V gene TRBV25-1, with D perhaps TRBD1 (6 bases). Germline values: CDR1 MGHDK, CDR2 SYGVNS. V dropped 2 bases and J dropped 9 bases, with 17 bases sitting between them. The CDR3 loop spans 15 amino acids. The CDR3 here is CASSEPGQRWGEQFF. Here the CDR3 DNA reads TGTGCCAGCAGTGAACCGGGACAAAGGTGGGGTGAGCAGTTCTTC. The full variable domain, with the rest looked up from reference TRBV25-1 and TRBJ2-1, is EADIYQTPRYLVIGTGKKITLECSQTMGHDKMYWYQQDPGMELHLIHYSYGVNSTEKGDLSSESTVSRIRTEHFPLTLESARPSHTSQYLCASSEPGQRWGEQFFGPGTRLTVL.

In its sample, this clonotype ranks as medium-sized. The chain recombines TRBV19 with TRBJ2-7; no reliable D call. CDR1 is LNHDA, CDR2 SQIVND, per germline (reference sequence). V was pared by 5 bases and J by 1 base, with 9 bases between. The CDR3 consists of 13 residues. The CDR3 region is CASSSQRSYEQYF. CDR3 nucleotides: TGTGCCAGTAGTTCTCAGCGATCCTACGAGCAGTACTTC.